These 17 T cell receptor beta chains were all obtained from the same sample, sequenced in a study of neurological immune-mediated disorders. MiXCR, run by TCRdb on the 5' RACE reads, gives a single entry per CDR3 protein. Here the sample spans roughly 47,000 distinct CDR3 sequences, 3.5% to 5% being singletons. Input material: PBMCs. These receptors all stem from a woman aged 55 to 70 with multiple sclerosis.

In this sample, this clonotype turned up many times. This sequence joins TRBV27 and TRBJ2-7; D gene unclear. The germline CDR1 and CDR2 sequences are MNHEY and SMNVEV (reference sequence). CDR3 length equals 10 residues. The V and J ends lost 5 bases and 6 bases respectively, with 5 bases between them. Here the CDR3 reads CASSPGEQYF. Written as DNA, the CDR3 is TGTGCCAGCAGTCCGGGCGAGCAGTACTTC.

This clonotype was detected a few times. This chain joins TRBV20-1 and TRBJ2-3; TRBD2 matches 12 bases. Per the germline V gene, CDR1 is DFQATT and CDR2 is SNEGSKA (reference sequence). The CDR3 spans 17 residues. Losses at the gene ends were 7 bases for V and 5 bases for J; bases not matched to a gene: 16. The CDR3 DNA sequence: TGCAGTGTGGATCGGCTAGCGGGGGGGCCAGGGAGAGATACGCAGTATTTT. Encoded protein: CSVDRLAGGPGRDTQYF.

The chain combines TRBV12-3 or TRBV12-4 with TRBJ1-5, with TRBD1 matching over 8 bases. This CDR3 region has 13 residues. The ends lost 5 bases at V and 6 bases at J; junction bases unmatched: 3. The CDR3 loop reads CASSRTGTQPQHF. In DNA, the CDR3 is TGTGCCAGCAGTCGGACAGGGACTCAGCCCCAGCATTTT.

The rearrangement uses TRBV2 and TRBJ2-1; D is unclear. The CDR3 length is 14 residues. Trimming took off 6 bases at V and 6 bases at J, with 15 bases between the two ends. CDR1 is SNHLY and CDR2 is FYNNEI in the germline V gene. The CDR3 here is CASRRLWVVNEQFF. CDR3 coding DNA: TGTGCCAGCAGGCGCTTATGGGTGGTCAATGAGCAGTTCTTC.

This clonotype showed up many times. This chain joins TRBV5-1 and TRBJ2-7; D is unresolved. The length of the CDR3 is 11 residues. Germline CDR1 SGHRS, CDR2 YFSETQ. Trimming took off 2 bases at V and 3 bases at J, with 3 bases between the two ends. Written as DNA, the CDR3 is TGCGCCAGCAGCTTTGACTACGAGCAGTACTTC. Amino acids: CASSFDYEQYF.

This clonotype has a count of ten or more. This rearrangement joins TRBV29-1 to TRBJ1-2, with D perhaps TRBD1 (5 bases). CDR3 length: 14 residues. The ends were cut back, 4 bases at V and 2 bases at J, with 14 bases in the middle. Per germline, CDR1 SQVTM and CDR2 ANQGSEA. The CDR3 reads CSVGTEGLNYGYTF. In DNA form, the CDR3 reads TGCAGCGTTGGGACCGAGGGACTGAACTATGGCTACACCTTC.

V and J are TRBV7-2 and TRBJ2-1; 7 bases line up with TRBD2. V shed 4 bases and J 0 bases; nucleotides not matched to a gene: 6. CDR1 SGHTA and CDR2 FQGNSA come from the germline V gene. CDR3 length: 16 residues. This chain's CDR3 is CASSSESGISYNEQFF. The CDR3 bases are TGTGCCAGCAGCTCGGAGAGCGGGATCTCCTACAATGAGCAGTTCTTC.

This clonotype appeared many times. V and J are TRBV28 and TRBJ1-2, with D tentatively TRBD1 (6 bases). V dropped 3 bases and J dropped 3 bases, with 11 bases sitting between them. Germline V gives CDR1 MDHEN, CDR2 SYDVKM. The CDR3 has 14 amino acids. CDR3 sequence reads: CASSFLGADYGYTF. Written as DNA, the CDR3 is TGTGCCAGCAGTTTTTTGGGGGCGGACTATGGCTACACCTTC.

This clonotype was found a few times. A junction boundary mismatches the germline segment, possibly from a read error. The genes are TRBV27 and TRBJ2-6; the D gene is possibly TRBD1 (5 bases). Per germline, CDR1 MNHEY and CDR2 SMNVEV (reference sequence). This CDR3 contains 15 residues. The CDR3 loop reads CASRPVNSGAKVLTF. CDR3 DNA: TGTGCCAGCAGGCCAGTGAACTCTGGGGCCAAAGTCCTGACTTTC.

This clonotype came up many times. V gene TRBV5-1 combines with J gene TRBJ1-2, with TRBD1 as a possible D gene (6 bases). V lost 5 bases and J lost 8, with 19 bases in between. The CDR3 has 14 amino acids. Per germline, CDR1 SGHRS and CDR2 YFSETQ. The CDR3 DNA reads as TGCGCCAGCAGGTTTCCAGGGGACTCCTACGGCTACACCTTC. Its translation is CASRFPGDSYGYTF.

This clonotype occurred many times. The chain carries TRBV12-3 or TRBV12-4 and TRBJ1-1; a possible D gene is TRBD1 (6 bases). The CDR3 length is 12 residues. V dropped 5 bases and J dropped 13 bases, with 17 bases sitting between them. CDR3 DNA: TGTGCCAGCAGTGTACAGGGTTGGTTTGTTTTCTTT. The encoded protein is CASSVQGWFVFF.

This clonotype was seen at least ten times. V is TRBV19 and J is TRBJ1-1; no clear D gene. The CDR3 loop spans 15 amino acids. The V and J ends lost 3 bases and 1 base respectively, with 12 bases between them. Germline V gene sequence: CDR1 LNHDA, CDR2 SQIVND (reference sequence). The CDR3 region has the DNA TGTGCCAGTAGTATGACGGGCAGAGGGAACACTGAAGCTTTCTTT. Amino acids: CASSMTGRGNTEAFF.

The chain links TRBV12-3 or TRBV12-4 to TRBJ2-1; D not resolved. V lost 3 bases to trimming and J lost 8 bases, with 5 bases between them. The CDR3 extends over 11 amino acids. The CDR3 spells CASSFRDEQFF. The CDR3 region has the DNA TGTGCCAGCAGTTTCCGGGATGAGCAGTTCTTC.

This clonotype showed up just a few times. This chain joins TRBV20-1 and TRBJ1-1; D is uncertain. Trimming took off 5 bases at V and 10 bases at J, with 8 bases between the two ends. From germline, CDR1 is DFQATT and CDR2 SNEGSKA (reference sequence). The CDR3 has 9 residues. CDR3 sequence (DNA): TGCAGTGCTCGGAGAGGAGCTTTCTTT. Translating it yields CSARRGAFF.

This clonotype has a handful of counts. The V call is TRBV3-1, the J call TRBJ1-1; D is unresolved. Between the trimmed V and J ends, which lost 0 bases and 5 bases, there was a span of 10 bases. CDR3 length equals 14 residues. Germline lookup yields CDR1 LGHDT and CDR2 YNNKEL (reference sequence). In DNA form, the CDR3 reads TGTGCCAGCAGCCAAGATCTTGAAACGACTGAAGCTTTCTTT. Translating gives CASSQDLETTEAFF.

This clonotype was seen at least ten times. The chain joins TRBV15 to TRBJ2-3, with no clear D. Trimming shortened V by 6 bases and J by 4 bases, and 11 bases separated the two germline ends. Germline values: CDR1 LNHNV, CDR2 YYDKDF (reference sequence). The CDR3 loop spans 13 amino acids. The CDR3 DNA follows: TGTGCCACCAGAACATCCCCGGCAGATACGCAGTATTTT. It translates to CATRTSPADTQYF.

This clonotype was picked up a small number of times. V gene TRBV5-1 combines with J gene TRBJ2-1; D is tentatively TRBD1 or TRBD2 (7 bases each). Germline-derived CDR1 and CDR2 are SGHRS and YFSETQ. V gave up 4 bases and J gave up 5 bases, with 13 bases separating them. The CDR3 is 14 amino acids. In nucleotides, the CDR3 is TGCGCCAGCAGCACCGGGGGGACAGACAATGAGCAGTTCTTC. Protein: CASSTGGTDNEQFF. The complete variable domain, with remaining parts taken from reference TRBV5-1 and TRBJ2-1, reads KAGVTQTPRYLIKTRGQQVTLSCSPISGHRSVSWYQQTPGQGLQFLFEYFSETQRNKGNFPGRFSGRQFSNSRSEMNVSTLELGDSALYLCASSTGGTDNEQFFGPGTRLTVL.